This TCR beta chain was observed in a study of T cell responses to AZD1222 COVID-19 vaccine. The CDR3 covers 13 residues. CDR1 MNHEY and CDR2 SMNVEV come from the germline V gene (reference sequence). The V and J ends lost 2 bases and 3 bases respectively, with 8 bases between them. Clones were read by immunoSEQ multiplex PCR, and TCRdb kept only the in-frame ones, dropping some. The repertoire holds 150,000 to 200,000 clones, with 90% as singletons. This sequence was found in an adult who received the AZD1222 COVID-19 vaccine. This chain uses TRBV27 with TRBJ2-7; TRBD1 is a possible D gene (5 bases). Sequencing used peripheral blood, obtained 28 days after the second AZD1222 dose. CDR3 DNA sequence: TGTGCCAGCAGTTTAAAGGGGAACTACGAGCAGTACTTC. Protein product: CASSLKGNYEQYF.